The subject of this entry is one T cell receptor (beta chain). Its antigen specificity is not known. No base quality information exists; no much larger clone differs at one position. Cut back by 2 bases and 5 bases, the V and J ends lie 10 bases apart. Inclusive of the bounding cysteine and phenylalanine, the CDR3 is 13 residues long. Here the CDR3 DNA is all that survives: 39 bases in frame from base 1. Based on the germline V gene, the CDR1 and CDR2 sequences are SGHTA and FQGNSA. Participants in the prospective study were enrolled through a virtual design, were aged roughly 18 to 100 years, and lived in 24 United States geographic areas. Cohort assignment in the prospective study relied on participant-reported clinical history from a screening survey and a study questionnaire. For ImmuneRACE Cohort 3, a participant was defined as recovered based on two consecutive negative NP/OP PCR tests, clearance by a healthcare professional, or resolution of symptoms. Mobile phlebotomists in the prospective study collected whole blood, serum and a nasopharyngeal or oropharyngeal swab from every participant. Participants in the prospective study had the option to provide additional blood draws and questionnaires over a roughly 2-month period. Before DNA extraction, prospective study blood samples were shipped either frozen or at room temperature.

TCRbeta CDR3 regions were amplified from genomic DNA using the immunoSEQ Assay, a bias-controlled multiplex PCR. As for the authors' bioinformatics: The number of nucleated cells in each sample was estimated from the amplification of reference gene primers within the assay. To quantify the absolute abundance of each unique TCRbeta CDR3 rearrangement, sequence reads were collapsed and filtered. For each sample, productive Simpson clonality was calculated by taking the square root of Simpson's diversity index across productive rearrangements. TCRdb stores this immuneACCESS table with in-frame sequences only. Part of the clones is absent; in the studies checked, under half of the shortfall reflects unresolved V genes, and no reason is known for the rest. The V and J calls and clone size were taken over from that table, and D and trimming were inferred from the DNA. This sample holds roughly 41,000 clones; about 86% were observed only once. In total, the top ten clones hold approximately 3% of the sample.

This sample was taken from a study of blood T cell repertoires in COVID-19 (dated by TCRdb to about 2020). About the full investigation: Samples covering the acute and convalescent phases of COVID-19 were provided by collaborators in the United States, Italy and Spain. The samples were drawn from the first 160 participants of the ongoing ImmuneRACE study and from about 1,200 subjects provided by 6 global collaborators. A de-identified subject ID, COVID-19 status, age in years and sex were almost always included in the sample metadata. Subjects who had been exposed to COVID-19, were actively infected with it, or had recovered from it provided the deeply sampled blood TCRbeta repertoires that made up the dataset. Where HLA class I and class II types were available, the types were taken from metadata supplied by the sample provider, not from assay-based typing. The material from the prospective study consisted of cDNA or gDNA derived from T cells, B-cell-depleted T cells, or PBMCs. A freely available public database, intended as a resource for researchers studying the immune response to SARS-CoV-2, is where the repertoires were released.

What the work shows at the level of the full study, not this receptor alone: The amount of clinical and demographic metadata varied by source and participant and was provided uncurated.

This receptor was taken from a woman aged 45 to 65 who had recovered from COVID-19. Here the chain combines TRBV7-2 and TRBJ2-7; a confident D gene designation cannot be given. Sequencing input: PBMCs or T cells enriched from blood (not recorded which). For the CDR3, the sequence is CASSLQLGDEQYF. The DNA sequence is TGTGCCAGCAGCTTACAACTGGGCGACGAGCAGTACTTC.